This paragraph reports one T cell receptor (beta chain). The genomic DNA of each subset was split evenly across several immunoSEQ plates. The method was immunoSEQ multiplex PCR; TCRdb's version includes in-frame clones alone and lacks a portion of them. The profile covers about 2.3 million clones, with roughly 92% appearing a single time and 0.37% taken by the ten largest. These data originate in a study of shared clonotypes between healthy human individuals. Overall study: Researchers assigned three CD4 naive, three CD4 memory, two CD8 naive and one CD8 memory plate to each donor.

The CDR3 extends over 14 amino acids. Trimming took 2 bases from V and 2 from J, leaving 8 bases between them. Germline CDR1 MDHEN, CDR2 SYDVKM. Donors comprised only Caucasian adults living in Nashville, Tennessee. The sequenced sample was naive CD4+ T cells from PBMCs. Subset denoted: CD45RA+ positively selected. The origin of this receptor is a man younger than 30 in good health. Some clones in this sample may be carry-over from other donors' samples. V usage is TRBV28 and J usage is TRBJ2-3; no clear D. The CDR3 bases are TGTGCCAGCAGTTTACGTCAGGTCACAGATACGCAGTATTTT. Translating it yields CASSLRQVTDTQYF.